The 2 T cell receptor beta chains below all came from one sample that was sequenced in a study of cytomegalovirus exposure and HLA in healthy donors. The PCR contained 60 Vbeta and 13 Jbeta primers. Generated by immunoSEQ multiplex PCR, the TCRdb table keeps only in-frame clones and is missing some. The table has about 150,000 clones, about 87% seen once. The sample consisted of PBMCs. The source is a woman in her twenties or thirties in good health and CMV-seronegative.

J is TRBJ2-3 and V is TRBV23-1; 7 bases align to TRBD2. TRBV23-1 is treated as an ORF (open reading frame) with a function not yet certain. This CDR3 spans 20 amino acids. V lost 6 bases, J lost 3 bases, and 24 bases stayed unmatched. The CDR3 DNA reads as TGCGCCAGCAGCATCTCGTGGCTAGCGGCAGGAGAGGGGAGTACAGATACGCAGTATTTT. This encodes CASSISWLAAGEGSTDTQYF.

The chain joins TRBV30 to TRBJ1-3; D ambiguous. Trimming removed 1 base from V and 2 bases from J, with 9 bases in between. Germline-derived CDR1 and CDR2 are GTSNPN and SVGIG (reference sequence). This CDR3 is 14 amino acids long. This chain's CDR3 is CAWSANTAGNTIYF. In DNA, the CDR3 is TGTGCCTGGAGTGCGAACACCGCTGGAAACACCATATATTTT.